This T cell receptor (beta chain) emerged from a study of OX40 agonist ivuxolimab in advanced cancers. Study-wide context: Patients receiving dose escalation had hepatocellular carcinoma, melanoma, renal cell or head and neck cancer. Overall study results and limits: The study found that CD8+ T cells averaged more expanded clones than CD4+.

Here immunoSEQ multiplex PCR was the method, and the copy in TCRdb shows in-frame clones only, minus some. This table holds some 77,000 clones, 85% to 90% found once. The sampling schedule covered blood at baseline, cycle 4 day 1, and cycle 7 day 1. The CDR3 runs 14 residues. V gave up 3 bases and J gave up 2 bases, with 5 bases separating them. CDR1 and CDR2 from the germline V gene are SGHVS and FQNEAQ. Comment on this clone: The antigen is unknown.

This specimen was CD4+ or CD8+ T cells sorted from blood, taken in a trial of the OX40 agonist ivuxolimab. This receptor was identified in an adult with an advanced solid tumor such as melanoma, head and neck, liver or kidney cancer. J is TRBJ2-6 and V is TRBV7-8; D is unresolved. The CDR3 DNA sequence: TGTGCCAGCAGCTTTAGTCCTGGGGCCAACGTCCTGACTTTC. This encodes CASSFSPGANVLTF.